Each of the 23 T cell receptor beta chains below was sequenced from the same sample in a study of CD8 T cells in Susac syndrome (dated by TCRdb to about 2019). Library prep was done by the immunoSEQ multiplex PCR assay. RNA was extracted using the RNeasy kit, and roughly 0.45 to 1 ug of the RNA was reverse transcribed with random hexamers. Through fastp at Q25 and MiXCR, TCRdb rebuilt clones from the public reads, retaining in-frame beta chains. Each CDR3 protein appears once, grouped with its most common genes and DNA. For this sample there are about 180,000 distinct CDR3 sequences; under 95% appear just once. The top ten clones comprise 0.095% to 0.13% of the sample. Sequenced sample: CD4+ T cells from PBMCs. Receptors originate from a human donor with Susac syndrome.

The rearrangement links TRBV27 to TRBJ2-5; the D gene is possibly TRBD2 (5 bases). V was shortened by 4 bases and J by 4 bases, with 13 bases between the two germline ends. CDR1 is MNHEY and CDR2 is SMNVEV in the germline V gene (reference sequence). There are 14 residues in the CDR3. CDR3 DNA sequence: TGTGCCAGCAGTTCGACTATGTCCGCAGAGACCCAGTACTTC. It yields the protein CASSSTMSAETQYF.

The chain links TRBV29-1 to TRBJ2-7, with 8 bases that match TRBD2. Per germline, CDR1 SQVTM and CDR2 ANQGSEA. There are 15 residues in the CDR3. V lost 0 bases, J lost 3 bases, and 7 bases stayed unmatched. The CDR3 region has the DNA TGCAGCGTTGAAGATTCAAGCGGGGGCCGCTACGAGCAGTACTTC. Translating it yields CSVEDSSGGRYEQYF.

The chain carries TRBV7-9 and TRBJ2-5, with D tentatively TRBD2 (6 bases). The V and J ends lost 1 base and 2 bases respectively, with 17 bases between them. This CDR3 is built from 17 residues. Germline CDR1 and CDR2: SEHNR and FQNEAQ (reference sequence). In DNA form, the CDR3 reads TGTGCCAGCAGCTTAGACGCGGGGTTGGGAACGCAAGAGACCCAGTACTTC. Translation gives CASSLDAGLGTQETQYF.

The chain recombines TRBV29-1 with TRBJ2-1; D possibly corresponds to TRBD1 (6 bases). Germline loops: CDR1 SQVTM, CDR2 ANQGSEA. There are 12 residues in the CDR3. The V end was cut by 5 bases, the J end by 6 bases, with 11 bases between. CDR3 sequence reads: CSVQGTSNEQFF. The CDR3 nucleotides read TGCAGCGTTCAGGGGACCTCCAATGAGCAGTTCTTC.

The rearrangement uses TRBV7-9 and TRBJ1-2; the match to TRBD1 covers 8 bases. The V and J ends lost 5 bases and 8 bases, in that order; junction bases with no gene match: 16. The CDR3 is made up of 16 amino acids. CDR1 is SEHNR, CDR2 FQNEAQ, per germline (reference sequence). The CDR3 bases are TGTGCCAGCAGCCTTCCGGGACAGGCACTTCCCGGGGGCTACACCTTC. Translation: CASSLPGQALPGGYTF.

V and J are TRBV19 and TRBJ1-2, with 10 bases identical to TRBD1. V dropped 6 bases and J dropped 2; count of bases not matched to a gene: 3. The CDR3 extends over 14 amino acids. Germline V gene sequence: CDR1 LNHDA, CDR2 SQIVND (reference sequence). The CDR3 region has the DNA TGTGCCAGTAGGAGACAGGGGGCGAACTATGGCTACACCTTC. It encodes CASRRQGANYGYTF.

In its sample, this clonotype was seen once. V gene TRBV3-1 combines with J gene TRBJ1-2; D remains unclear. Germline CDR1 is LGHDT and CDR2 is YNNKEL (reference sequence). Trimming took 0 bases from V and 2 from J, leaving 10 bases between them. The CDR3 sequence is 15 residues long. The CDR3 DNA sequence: TGTGCCAGCAGCCAAGATTTGGGATCGAACTATGGCTACACCTTC. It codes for CASSQDLGSNYGYTF. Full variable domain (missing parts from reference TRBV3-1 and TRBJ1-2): DTAVSQTPKYLVTQMGNDKSIKCEQNLGHDTMYWYKQDSKKFLKIMFSYNNKELIINETVPNRFSPKSPDKAHLNLHINSLELGDSAVYFCASSQDLGSNYGYTFGSGTRLTVV.

CDR3 bases: TGTGCCAGCAGCTACAAGCAGTTCTTC. It yields the protein CASSYKQFF. The chain recombines TRBV9 with TRBJ2-1; D unresolved. There are 9 residues in the CDR3. The germline V and J ends were trimmed by 4 bases and 11 bases, with 4 bases remaining between them. The germline V gene has CDR1 SGDLS and CDR2 YYNGEE. The full variable domain, with the rest looked up from reference TRBV9 and TRBJ2-1, is DSGVTQTPKHLITATGQRVTLRCSPRSGDLSVYWYQQSLDQGLQFLIQYYNGEERAKGNILERFSAQQFPDLHSELNLSSLELGDSALYFCASSYKQFFGPGTRLTVL.

The CDR3 reads CACTQGRSYNEQFF. As DNA, the CDR3 is TGTGCCTGCACCCAGGGGCGCTCCTACAATGAGCAGTTCTTC. V usage is TRBV30 and J usage is TRBJ2-1, with D maybe TRBD1 (6 bases). Trimming left V 6 bases short and J 0 bases short, with 12 bases between. Germline CDR1 GTSNPN, CDR2 SVGIG (reference sequence). The CDR3 is 14 amino acids.

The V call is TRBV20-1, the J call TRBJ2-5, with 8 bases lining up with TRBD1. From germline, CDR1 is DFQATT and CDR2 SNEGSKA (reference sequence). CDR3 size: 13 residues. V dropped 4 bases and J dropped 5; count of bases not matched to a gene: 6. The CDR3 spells CSAIGQGVETQYF. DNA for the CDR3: TGCAGTGCTATCGGACAGGGTGTGGAGACCCAGTACTTC.

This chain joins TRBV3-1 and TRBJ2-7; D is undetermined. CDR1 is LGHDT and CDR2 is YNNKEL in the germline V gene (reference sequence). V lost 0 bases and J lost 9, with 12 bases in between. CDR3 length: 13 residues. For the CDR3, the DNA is TGTGCCAGCAGCCAAGATGGGCGGACCGGGCAGTACTTC. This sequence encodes CASSQDGRTGQYF.

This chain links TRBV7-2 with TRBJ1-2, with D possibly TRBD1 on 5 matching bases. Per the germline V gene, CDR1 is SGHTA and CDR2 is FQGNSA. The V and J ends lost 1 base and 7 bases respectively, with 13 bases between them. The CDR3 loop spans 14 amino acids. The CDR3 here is CASSLGGQGGGYTF. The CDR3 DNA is TGTGCCAGCAGCTTAGGAGGGCAGGGAGGTGGCTACACCTTC.

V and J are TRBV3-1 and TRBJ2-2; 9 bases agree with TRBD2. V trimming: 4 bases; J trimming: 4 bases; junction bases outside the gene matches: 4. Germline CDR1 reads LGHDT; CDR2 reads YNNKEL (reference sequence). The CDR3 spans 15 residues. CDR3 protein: CASSLRTSVTGELFF. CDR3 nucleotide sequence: TGTGCCAGCAGCCTCCGGACTAGCGTCACCGGGGAGCTGTTTTTT.

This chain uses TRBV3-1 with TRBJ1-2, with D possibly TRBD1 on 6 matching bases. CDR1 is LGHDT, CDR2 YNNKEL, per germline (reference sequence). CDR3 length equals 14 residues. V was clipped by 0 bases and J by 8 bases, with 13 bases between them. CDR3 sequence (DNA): TGTGCCAGCAGCCAAGAACTACAGGGTTACGGCTACACCTTC. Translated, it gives CASSQELQGYGYTF.

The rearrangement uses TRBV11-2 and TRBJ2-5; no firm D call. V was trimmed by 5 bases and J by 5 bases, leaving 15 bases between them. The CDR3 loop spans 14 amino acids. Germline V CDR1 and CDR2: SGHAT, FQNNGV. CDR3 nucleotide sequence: TGTGCCAGCAGCCCCCACCCCGGCTCTGAGACCCAGTACTTC. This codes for CASSPHPGSETQYF. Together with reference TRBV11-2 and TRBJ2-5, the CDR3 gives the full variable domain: EAGVAQSPRYKIIEKRQSVAFWCNPISGHATLYWYQQILGQGPKLLIQFQNNGVVDDSQLPKDRFSAERLKGVDSTLKIQPAKLEDSAVYLCASSPHPGSETQYFGPGTRLLVL.

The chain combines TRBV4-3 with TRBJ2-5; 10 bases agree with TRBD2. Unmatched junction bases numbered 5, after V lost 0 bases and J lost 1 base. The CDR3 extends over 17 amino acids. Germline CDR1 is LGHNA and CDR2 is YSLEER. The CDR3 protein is CASSQEVASGGQETQYF. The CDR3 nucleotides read TGCGCCAGCAGCCAAGAGGTGGCTAGCGGGGGCCAAGAGACCCAGTACTTC.

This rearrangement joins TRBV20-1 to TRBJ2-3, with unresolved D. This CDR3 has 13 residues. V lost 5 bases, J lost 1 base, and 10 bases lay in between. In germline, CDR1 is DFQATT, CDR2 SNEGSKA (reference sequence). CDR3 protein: CSAGRTRTDTQYF. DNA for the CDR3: TGCAGTGCTGGGCGGACCCGCACAGATACGCAGTATTTT.

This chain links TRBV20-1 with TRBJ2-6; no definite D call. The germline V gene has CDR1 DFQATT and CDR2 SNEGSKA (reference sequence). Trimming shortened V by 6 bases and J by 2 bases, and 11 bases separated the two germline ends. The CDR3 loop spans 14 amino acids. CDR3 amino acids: CSARSQAGANVLTF. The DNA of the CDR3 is TGCAGTGCCCGCTCTCAGGCTGGGGCCAACGTCCTGACTTTC.

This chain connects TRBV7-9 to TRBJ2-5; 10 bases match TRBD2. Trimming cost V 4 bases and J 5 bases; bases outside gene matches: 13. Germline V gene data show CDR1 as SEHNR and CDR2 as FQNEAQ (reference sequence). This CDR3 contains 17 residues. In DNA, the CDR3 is TGTGCCAGCAGCTACCTATGGCTAGCGGGGGAGGATGAGACCCAGTACTTC. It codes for CASSYLWLAGEDETQYF.

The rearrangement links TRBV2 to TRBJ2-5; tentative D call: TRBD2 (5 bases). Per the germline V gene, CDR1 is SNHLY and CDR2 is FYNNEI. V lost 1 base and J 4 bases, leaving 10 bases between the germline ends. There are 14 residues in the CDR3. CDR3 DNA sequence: TGTGCCAGCAGTGAAGGAGGAGGACGAGAGACCCAGTACTTC. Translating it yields CASSEGGGRETQYF.

This chain's CDR3 is CSVSDRGETQYF. In DNA form, the CDR3 reads TGCAGCGTTAGTGACAGGGGAGAGACCCAGTACTTC. V and J are TRBV29-1 and TRBJ2-5; 8 nucleotides agree with TRBD1. Germline V lookup: CDR1 SQVTM, CDR2 ANQGSEA. The CDR3 has 12 amino acids. Germline trimming cut 5 bases from V and 4 bases from J; bases unmatched to any gene: 3.

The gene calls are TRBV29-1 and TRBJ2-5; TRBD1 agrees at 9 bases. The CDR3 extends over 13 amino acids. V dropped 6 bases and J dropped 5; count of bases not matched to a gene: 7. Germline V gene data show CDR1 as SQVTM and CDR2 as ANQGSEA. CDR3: CSVRDRARETQYF. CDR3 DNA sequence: TGCAGCGTCAGGGACAGGGCCCGGGAGACCCAGTACTTC. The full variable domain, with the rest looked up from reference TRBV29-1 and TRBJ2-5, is SAVISQKPSRDICQRGTSLTIQCQVDSQVTMMFWYRQQPGQSLTLIATANQGSEATYESGFVIDKFPISRPNLTFSTLTVSNMSPEDSSIYLCSVRDRARETQYFGPGTRLLVL.

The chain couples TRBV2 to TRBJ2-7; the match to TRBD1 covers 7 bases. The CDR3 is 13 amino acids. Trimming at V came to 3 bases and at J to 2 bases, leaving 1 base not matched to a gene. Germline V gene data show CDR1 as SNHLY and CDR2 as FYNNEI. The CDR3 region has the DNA TGTGCCAGCAGTGAGGGACAGACCTACGAGCAGTACTTC. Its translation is CASSEGQTYEQYF. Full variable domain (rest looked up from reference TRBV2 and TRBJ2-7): EPEVTQTPSHQVTQMGQEVILRCVPISNHLYFYWYRQILGQKVEFLVSFYNNEISEKSEIFDDQFSVERPDGSNFTLKIRSTKLEDSAMYFCASSEGQTYEQYFGPGTRLTVT.